This T cell receptor (beta chain) was identified during a study of identifying expanded T cells in peripheral blood. Germline assignment: CDR1 LNHDA and CDR2 SQIVND (reference sequence). The germline V and J ends were trimmed by 7 bases and 4 bases, with 22 bases remaining between them. The CDR3 is 16 residues long. Repertoires were generated with immunoSEQ multiplex PCR, while TCRdb's copy carries only in-frame clones and drops some. In the table there are under 100,000 clones, roughly 84% of which are singletons. Study-wide results and caveats: Across healthy donors, higher total template counts meant significantly greater roughly 2-week count variance. Over approximately two and four weeks, about 15 and 18 clones changed, versus approximately 1.1 between replicates.

Notes on this clone: The antigen is not known.

No infections or other immune events were documented during collection. The TCR was taken from a person aged 18 to 75 in good health. The chain recombines TRBV19 with TRBJ1-2, with unresolved D. The sample consisted of blood. This CDR3 is CASIETGFGPIYGYTF. The CDR3 region has the DNA TGTGCCAGTATAGAGACGGGGTTTGGCCCTATCTATGGCTACACCTTC.